The rows below give T cell receptor beta chains drawn from one sample of a study of cytomegalovirus exposure and HLA in healthy donors. The protocol was immunoSEQ multiplex PCR, while the TCRdb copy is restricted to in-frame clones and leaves out a portion. This table lists 200,000 or so clones. Sequenced sample: PBMCs. The source of these receptors is a boy younger than 18 in good health and CMV-seronegative. The CDR3 runs from the conserved cysteine through the conserved F or W. D genes are given only for firm matches.

>TRBJ1-6|TRBD1|TRBV19
TGTGCCTCCCGAGGGACAGAGGGTAATTCACCCCTCCACTTT
CASRGTEGNSPLHF
>TRBJ1-1|.|TRBV6-5
TGTGCCAGCAGTTCCGACCTGGGGGGGACTGAAGCTTTCTTT
CASSSDLGGTEAFF
>TRBJ1-2|.|TRBV4-1
TGCGCCAGCAGCCAAGCCCAGGACTATGGCTACACCTTC
CASSQAQDYGYTF
>TRBJ1-2|.|TRBV28
TGTGCCAGCGAGGCGGAGTATGGCTACACCTTC
CASEAEYGYTF
>TRBJ2-1|TRBD2|TRBV7-3
TGTGCCAGCAGCTTAATCGGGGGGGACTACAATGAGCAGTTCTTC
CASSLIGGDYNEQFF
>TRBJ2-3|TRBD1|TRBV2
TGTGCCAGCCGGGACAGGGCCAGCACAGATACGCAGTATTTT
CASRDRASTDTQYF
>TRBJ1-1|.|TRBV14
TGTGCCAGCAGCCAAGGAGGGAGGGACGGTGAAGCTTTCTTT
CASSQGGRDGEAFF
>TRBJ2-7|TRBD2|TRBV29-1
TGCAGCGTTGATCGCATAGCGGGGGGGACCTACGAGCAGTACTTC
CSVDRIAGGTYEQYF
>TRBJ1-1|TRBD1|TRBV7-3
TGTGCCAGCTCAAGACAGGGCGGTGAAGCTTTCTTT
CASSRQGGEAFF
>TRBJ1-5|.|TRBV28
TGTGCCAGCAATTCGGAGGAATATAGCAATCAGCCCCAGCATTTT
CASNSEEYSNQPQHF
>TRBJ2-5|TRBD2|TRBV19
TGTGCCAGTAGTATAGATGCGAACGGGGGGGAGACCCAGTACTTC
CASSIDANGGETQYF
>TRBJ2-3|.|TRBV30
TGTGCCTGGAGTGTACCCCCGGGGACGCAGTATTTT
CAWSVPPGTQYF
>TRBJ1-1|TRBD1|TRBV7-6
TGTGCCAGCAGCTTGGGACAGCGCATGAACACTGAAGCTTTCTTT
CASSLGQRMNTEAFF
>TRBJ2-5|TRBD2|TRBV9
TGTGCCAGCAGCCTCGGGGAGGGAGAGACCCAGTACTTC
CASSLGEGETQYF
>TRBJ2-3|TRBD2|TRBV30
TGTGCCTGGTGGGAGGGAGGGGCGAGCACAGATACGCAGTATTTT
CAWWEGGASTDTQYF
>TRBJ2-3|TRBD1|TRBV7-3
TGTGCCAGCAGCCTACAGGGGCGGGATACGCAGTATTTT
CASSLQGRDTQYF
>TRBJ1-4|TRBD1|TRBV19
TGTGCCAGTAGTCTATGGCAGGGGGACGAAAAACTGTTTTTT
CASSLWQGDEKLFF